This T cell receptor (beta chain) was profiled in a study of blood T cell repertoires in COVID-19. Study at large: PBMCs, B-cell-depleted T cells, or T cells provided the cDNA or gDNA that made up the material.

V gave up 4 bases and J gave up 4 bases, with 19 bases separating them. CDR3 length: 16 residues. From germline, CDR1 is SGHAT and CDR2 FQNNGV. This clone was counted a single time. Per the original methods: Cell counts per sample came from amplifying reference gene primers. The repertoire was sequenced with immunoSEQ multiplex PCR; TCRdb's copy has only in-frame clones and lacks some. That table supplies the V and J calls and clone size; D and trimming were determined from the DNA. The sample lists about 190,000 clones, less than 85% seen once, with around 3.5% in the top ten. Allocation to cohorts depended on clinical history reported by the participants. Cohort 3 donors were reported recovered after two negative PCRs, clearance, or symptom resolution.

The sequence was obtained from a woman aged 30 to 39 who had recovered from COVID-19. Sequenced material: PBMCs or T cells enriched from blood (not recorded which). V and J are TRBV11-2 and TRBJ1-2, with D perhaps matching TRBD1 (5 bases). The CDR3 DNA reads TGTGCCAGCAGCTCCCTTCAGGTCAGGGTAGGCTATGGCTACACCTTC. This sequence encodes CASSSLQVRVGYGYTF.